The 23 T cell receptor beta chains presented below share a single source sample, sequenced in a study of spatial heterogeneity in lung cancer. Using its own MiXCR run on the 5' RACE reads, TCRdb lists one record per CDR3 protein. This sample has 950 to 1,200 distinct CDR3 sequences, with 27% found just once. Noted time point: sample taken at primary tumor resection. Sequencing was performed on whole RNA extracted from tumor and nontumor lung tissue, or from frozen PBMC, and the material was left unsorted. The sample consisted of PBMCs, taken at surgery. Every receptor here comes from a female donor with early-stage non-small cell lung cancer.

This clonotype was counted between two and nine times. With the library built for alpha chains, this beta chain is off target and its frequency is not meaningful. V gene TRBV5-1 combines with J gene TRBJ2-3; either TRBD1 or TRBD2 may supply D (5 bases each). Germline V gives CDR1 SGHRS, CDR2 YFSETQ. V was pared by 0 bases and J by 4 bases, with 12 bases between. CDR3 size: 15 residues. The CDR3 sequence: CASSLEGRPPDTQYF. The CDR3 region has the DNA TGCGCCAGCAGCTTGGAGGGGAGACCCCCAGATACGCAGTATTTT.

This clonotype was recorded a few times. Within a library made for alpha chains, this beta chain is off target, and its count is uninformative. This chain uses TRBV12-5 with TRBJ2-2; D is possibly TRBD1 (5 bases). CDR3 size: 14 residues. Germline CDR1 reads LGHNT; CDR2 reads FRNRAP. Trimming left V 6 bases short and J 1 base short, with 9 bases between. CDR3 nucleotide sequence: TGTGCTAGTGGCCGCGACAGGAACACCGGGGAGCTGTTTTTT. This gives the protein CASGRDRNTGELFF. The full variable domain, with the rest looked up from reference TRBV12-5 and TRBJ2-2, is DARVTQTPRHKVTEMGQEVTMRCQPILGHNTVFWYRQTMMQGLELLAYFRNRAPLDDSGMPKDRFSAEMPDATLATLKIQPSEPRDSAVYFCASGRDRNTGELFFGEGSRLTVL.

Note on this clonotype: Within a library made for alpha chains, this beta chain is off target, and its count is uninformative. The V call is TRBV3-1, the J call TRBJ2-1; tentative D call: TRBD1 (6 bases). The germline V and J ends were trimmed by 0 bases and 6 bases, with 18 bases remaining between them. The CDR3 is 17 residues long. Per germline, CDR1 LGHDT and CDR2 YNNKEL (reference sequence). CDR3 sequence reads: CASSQELPRGNPNEQFF. The CDR3 coding sequence is TGTGCCAGCAGCCAAGAACTTCCCAGGGGTAATCCCAATGAGCAGTTCTTC.

A remark on this clonotype: Within a library made for alpha chains, this beta chain is off target, and its count is uninformative. The chain carries TRBV29-1 and TRBJ2-3; D may be TRBD2 (6 bases). CDR1 is SQVTM, CDR2 ANQGSEA, per germline. V was cut by 3 bases and J by 2 bases, with 12 bases left in between. The CDR3 spans 14 residues. The CDR3 nucleotides are TGCAGCGTTGAGGGGGGACGCAACACAGATACGCAGTATTTT. It specifies CSVEGGRNTDTQYF.

Points on this clonotype: Because this beta chain is a stray read in a library intended to capture alpha chains, its abundance should not be given much weight. The rearrangement links TRBV15 to TRBJ2-7; D may be TRBD1 or TRBD2 (5 bases each). CDR3 length: 15 amino acids. Trimming cost V 5 bases and J 5 bases, with 19 bases left between them. Germline V gene data show CDR1 as LNHNV and CDR2 as YYDKDF (reference sequence). The CDR3 DNA is TGTGCCACCAGCCATTCTCCGGGACCTCGGCACGAGCAGTACTTC. Its translation is CATSHSPGPRHEQYF.

This clonotype qualifies as large (0.1 to 1%). A library prepared for alpha chains yielded this beta chain as an off-target read; its size is of little meaning. The chain uses TRBV20-1 and TRBJ2-5; D unresolved. V gave up 6 bases and J gave up 1 base, with 9 bases separating them. Germline CDR1 DFQATT, CDR2 SNEGSKA (reference sequence). The CDR3 totals 12 residues. CDR3 nucleotides: TGCAGTGCGTACCCATCCCAAGAGACCCAGTACTTC. Protein: CSAYPSQETQYF.

This clonotype is termed large. This beta chain appears as a stray read in a library generated for alpha chains; its size is not informative. The chain links TRBV5-1 to TRBJ1-1, with D perhaps TRBD1 (5 bases). The V end was cut by 2 bases, the J end by 6 bases, with 11 bases between. Germline V lookup: CDR1 SGHRS, CDR2 YFSETQ. The CDR3 has 13 amino acids. Written as DNA, the CDR3 is TGCGCCAGCAGCTTCGGAAAGGGGTCTGAAGCTTTCTTT. Translated: CASSFGKGSEAFF.

On this clonotype: As an off-target read in a library built for alpha chains, this beta chain has a frequency of little significance. V and J are TRBV24-1 and TRBJ2-1, with TRBD2 matching 10 bases. This CDR3 has 15 amino acids. Trimming took 5 bases from V and 5 from J; bases not matched to a gene: 5. Per the germline V gene, CDR1 is KGHDR and CDR2 is SFDVKD. CDR3 amino acids: CATSASGSINNEQFF. The CDR3 DNA follows: TGTGCCACCAGTGCTAGCGGGAGTATAAACAATGAGCAGTTCTTC.

As regards this clonotype: This beta chain represents an off-target read in a library built for alpha chains; its size is of limited meaning. V and J are TRBV6-2 or TRBV6-3 and TRBJ2-2; 8 bases agree with TRBD2. The germline V gene has CDR1 MNHEY and CDR2 SVGEGT. The CDR3 is 19 amino acids. V shed 2 bases and J 3 bases; nucleotides not matched to a gene: 14. This CDR3 reads CASSYPYASGRSDTGELFF. The CDR3 DNA reads as TGTGCCAGCAGTTACCCTTACGCAAGCGGGAGATCTGACACCGGGGAGCTGTTTTTT.

On this clonotype itself: Because this beta chain is a stray read in a library intended to capture alpha chains, its abundance should not be given much weight. The genes are TRBV30 and TRBJ2-1, with D perhaps matching TRBD2 (6 bases). The CDR3 totals 14 residues. Trimming took 2 bases from V and 4 from J, leaving 12 bases between them. Germline CDR1 is GTSNPN and CDR2 is SVGIG (reference sequence). CDR3 nucleotides: TGTGCCTGGAGTCTCACGAGCGGGTACAATGAGCAGTTCTTC. Translated, it gives CAWSLTSGYNEQFF.

Relative to its sample, this clonotype is large. This beta chain is a stray read from a library made for alpha chains; its abundance is not meaningful. This chain joins TRBV11-1 and TRBJ2-5; no reliable D call. V lost 3 bases and J lost 8, with 7 bases in between. Germline-derived CDR1 and CDR2 are SGHAT and FQDESV (reference sequence). This CDR3 is 11 amino acids long. DNA for the CDR3: TGTGCCAGCAGCTTGAGAGGAACCCAGTACTTC. It is translated as CASSLRGTQYF.

Points on this clonotype: A read error may explain this, as a much larger clone is one base away. This beta chain is an unintended read in a library built for alpha chains; its size means little. The rearrangement uses TRBV25-1 and TRBJ2-7; D possibly corresponds to TRBD2 (6 bases). CDR1 and CDR2 from the germline V gene are MGHDK and SYGVNS. CDR3 length: 12 residues. The CDR3 sequence: CVTQRGTDEQYF. CDR3 nucleotide sequence: TGTGTCACCCAACGCGGGACCGACGAGCAGTACTTC.

In this sample, this clonotype is large (0.1 to 1%). A library made for alpha chains picked up this beta chain off target, so its size means little. CDR3 protein: CASSQLVTEQFF. The CDR3 DNA follows: TGTGCCAGCAGCCAACTAGTAACTGAGCAGTTCTTC. The V call is TRBV7-9, the J call TRBJ2-1, with D possibly being TRBD2 (5 bases). Germline V CDR1 and CDR2: SEHNR, FQNEAQ (reference sequence). Between the trimmed V and J ends, which lost 5 bases and 9 bases, there was a span of 11 bases. The CDR3 extends over 12 amino acids.

This clonotype was seen a handful of times. Being off target in a library aimed at alpha chains, this beta chain has a size of little meaning. V and J are TRBV14 and TRBJ2-7; 9 bases line up with TRBD2. V shed 1 base, J shed 3 bases, and the junction held 4 bases outside the gene matches. The germline V gene encodes CDR1 SGHDN and CDR2 FVKESK. This CDR3 contains 15 residues. CDR3 residues: CASSQATSGSYEQYF. Written as DNA, the CDR3 is TGTGCCAGCAGCCAAGCGACTAGCGGTAGCTACGAGCAGTACTTC.

In regard to this clonotype: Since it is a stray read in a library aimed at alpha chains, this beta chain has a size that is not meaningful. The gene calls are TRBV28 and TRBJ1-5, with D uncertain. Trimming cost V 10 bases and J 1 base, with 11 bases left between them. This CDR3 has 13 residues. CDR1 is MDHEN, CDR2 SYDVKM, per germline. CDR3 DNA sequence: TGTGCCACTAGAGCGCCGAGCAATCAGCCCCAGCATTTT. Protein sequence: CATRAPSNQPQHF.

Sample share makes this clonotype large. This beta chain lies outside the target of a library built for alpha chains; its clone size means little. Here the CDR3 reads CASSERTQNPQYF. The CDR3 DNA sequence: TGTGCCAGCAGTGAACGGACCCAAAACCCCCAGTACTTC. V usage is TRBV25-1 and J usage is TRBJ2-5; D gene uncertain. Germline V gives CDR1 MGHDK, CDR2 SYGVNS. The CDR3 runs to 13 residues. V lost 2 bases to trimming and J lost 9 bases, with 13 bases between them.

Regarding this clonotype: This beta chain is an off-target read within a library intended for alpha chains, so its frequency means little. The chain couples TRBV7-3 to TRBJ2-5; D not certain. CDR1 is SGHTA and CDR2 is FQGTGA in the germline V gene. This CDR3 has 13 amino acids. Trimming shortened V by 1 base and J by 4 bases, and 7 bases separated the two germline ends. CDR3 loop: CASSLNSGETQYF. The DNA of the CDR3 is TGTGCCAGCAGCTTAAATTCGGGAGAGACCCAGTACTTC.

This clonotype is judged large. This beta chain slipped into a library made for alpha chains as a stray read, so its size is not meaningful. The J gene is TRBJ2-1, the V gene TRBV20-1; TRBD2 agrees at 10 bases. V lost 4 bases to trimming and J lost 5 bases; unmatched junction nucleotides: 8. The germline V gene encodes CDR1 DFQATT and CDR2 SNEGSKA (reference sequence). The CDR3 covers 15 residues. The CDR3 coding sequence is TGCAGTGCTATCCGTCCGGGACTAGCGAACAATGAGCAGTTCTTC. It yields the protein CSAIRPGLANNEQFF.

A remark on this clonotype: Little can be read into the size of this beta chain, an off-target read in a library designed for alpha chains. The gene calls are TRBV7-2 and TRBJ2-5; 11 nucleotides agree with TRBD2. The ends lost 1 base at V and 5 bases at J; junction bases unmatched: 9. This CDR3 is built from 17 residues. Germline V gene sequence: CDR1 SGHTA, CDR2 FQGNSA. As DNA, the CDR3 is TGTGCCAGCAGCTTAGGGACTAGCGGGCTTGGGCAGGAGACCCAGTACTTC. Translation: CASSLGTSGLGQETQYF.

Turning to this clonotype: Being off target in a library aimed at alpha chains, this beta chain has a size of little meaning. This rearrangement joins TRBV6-2 or TRBV6-3 to TRBJ2-2; the D gene is possibly TRBD2 (6 bases). Germline values: CDR1 MNHEY, CDR2 SVGEGT. The CDR3 is 13 amino acids. Trimming pared 11 bases from V and 6 bases from J, leaving 16 bases between. The CDR3 is CAEGGAAAGELFF. The CDR3 region has the DNA TGTGCCGAGGGCGGGGCCGCGGCCGGGGAGCTGTTTTTT.

As to this clonotype: Being off target in a library aimed at alpha chains, this beta chain has a size of little meaning. This sequence joins TRBV28 and TRBJ2-2; no clear D. Trimming pared 1 base from V and 6 bases from J, leaving 3 bases between. This CDR3 comprises 12 residues. The V gene's germline CDR1 is MDHEN and CDR2 SYDVKM. CDR3 sequence: CASSLYSGELFF. In nucleotides, the CDR3 is TGTGCCAGCAGTTTATATTCCGGGGAGCTGTTTTTT. The full variable domain, in which reference TRBV28 and TRBJ2-2 provide the parts outside the CDR3, is DVKVTQSSRYLVKRTGEKVFLECVQDMDHENMFWYRQDPGLGLRLIYFSYDVKMKEKGDIPEGYSVSREKKERFSLILESASTNQTSMYLCASSLYSGELFFGEGSRLTVL.

With regard to this clonotype: Since the library was made to target alpha chains, this beta chain is a stray read and its abundance is not meaningful. V and J are TRBV9 and TRBJ2-2, with a weak D call TRBD1 (6 bases). The germline V and J ends were trimmed by 3 bases and 6 bases, with 9 bases remaining between them. CDR1 and CDR2 (germline): SGDLS, YYNGEE. The CDR3 totals 13 residues. CDR3 sequence (DNA): TGTGCCAGCAGCGCCAGGGGTCCCGGGGAGCTGTTTTTT. Its protein product is CASSARGPGELFF.

As concerns this clonotype: The size of this beta chain means little, since it is a stray read in a library made for alpha chains. This chain connects TRBV20-1 to TRBJ2-2; no definite D call. V shed 1 base and J shed 6 bases, with 9 bases lying between them. This CDR3 region has 13 residues. In germline, CDR1 is DFQATT, CDR2 SNEGSKA (reference sequence). The CDR3 protein is CSARGRSSGELFF. Written as DNA, the CDR3 is TGCAGTGCTAGAGGCAGGTCCTCCGGGGAGCTGTTTTTT.